The 9 T cell receptor beta chains below all came from one sample that was sequenced in a study of T cells after yellow fever vaccination. A single record per CDR3 protein comes from TCRdb applying MiXCR to the 5' RACE reads. Here the sample spans 70,000 or so distinct CDR3 sequences, 5.5% to 7.5% being singletons. Here the sequenced sample was CD4+ T cells sorted from PBMCs, taken around 14 days after the first yellow fever vaccination. All receptors come from a young man who received the YFV17D yellow fever vaccine.

Many counts were recorded for this clonotype. This rearrangement joins TRBV5-6 to TRBJ1-1, with D hard to call. This CDR3 comprises 13 residues. V was cut by 0 bases and J by 8 bases, with 11 bases left in between. Germline CDR1 reads SGHDT; CDR2 reads YYEEEE. CDR3 nucleotides: TGTGCCAGCAGCTTGGTGGGCGGGGTCGAAGCTTTCTTT. This translates into CASSLVGGVEAFF.

This clonotype came up many times. The chain is built from TRBV5-1 and TRBJ2-3; tentatively, D is TRBD2 (7 bases). From germline, CDR1 is SGHRS and CDR2 YFSETQ. V shed 0 bases and J shed 5 bases, with 16 bases lying between them. CDR3 length: 16 residues. CDR3 in DNA: TGCGCCAGCAGCTTGGAAGGCGGGGGCCGGGGAGATACGCAGTATTTT. Translated, it gives CASSLEGGGRGDTQYF.

This clonotype was recorded many times. The V gene is TRBV6-1, the J gene TRBJ2-1, with D tentatively TRBD1 (6 bases). The V and J ends lost 8 bases and 0 bases respectively, with 8 bases between them. The CDR3 contains 13 residues. Germline values: CDR1 MNHNS, CDR2 SASEGT. The CDR3 sequence: CASGGHSYNEQFF. The CDR3 nucleotides are TGTGCCAGCGGGGGCCACTCCTACAATGAGCAGTTCTTC.

This clonotype was found many times. This rearrangement joins TRBV4-3 to TRBJ1-1, with 10 bases identical to TRBD1. V shed 4 bases and J 5 bases; nucleotides not matched to a gene: 7. This CDR3 region has 15 residues. Germline CDR1 and CDR2: LGHNA and YSLEER. The CDR3 DNA reads as TGCGCCAGCAGCCCACGACAGGGGGCGTGGACTGAAGCTTTCTTT. Encoded protein: CASSPRQGAWTEAFF.

This clonotype showed up many times. The chain joins TRBV10-3 to TRBJ2-3; D assignment may be TRBD1 or TRBD2 (7 bases each). V dropped 10 bases and J dropped 3 bases, with 17 bases sitting between them. This CDR3 region has 14 residues. Germline lookup yields CDR1 ENHRY and CDR2 SYGVKD. This CDR3 is CATREQGGTDTQYF. The CDR3 nucleotides are TGTGCCACCAGGGAGCAGGGGGGGACAGATACGCAGTATTTT.

This clonotype was picked up many times. CDR3 nucleotides: TGTGCCAGCAGCGTAGGGTCGAGACGGGATACGCAGTATTTT. Its translation: CASSVGSRRDTQYF. The V gene is TRBV9, the J gene TRBJ2-3; D gene ambiguous. Germline CDR1 and CDR2: SGDLS and YYNGEE. The CDR3 has 14 residues. V was clipped by 0 bases and J by 6 bases, with 11 bases between them.

This clonotype occurred many times. The V call is TRBV12-3 or TRBV12-4, the J call TRBJ2-1; TRBD1 or TRBD2 may be the D gene (5 bases each). V lost 0 bases, J lost 6 bases, and 9 bases lay in between. The CDR3 runs 14 residues. The CDR3 DNA follows: TGTGCCAGCAGTTTAGCGGGACGACCCAATGAGCAGTTCTTC. This translates into CASSLAGRPNEQFF.

This clonotype was observed many times. V gene TRBV12-3 or TRBV12-4 combines with J gene TRBJ2-3; D is unclear. The length of the CDR3 is 13 residues. Trimming took 4 bases from V and 1 from J, leaving 6 bases between them. The CDR3 bases are TGTGCCAGCAGTTCAAGGGGCACAGATACGCAGTATTTT. Its translation is CASSSRGTDTQYF.

This clonotype has a count of ten or more. This chain uses TRBV18 with TRBJ1-2; D may be TRBD1 (6 bases). The V gene's germline CDR1 is KGHSH and CDR2 LQKENI. The CDR3 has 14 amino acids. The V and J ends lost 0 bases and 4 bases respectively, with 9 bases between them. The CDR3 DNA reads TGTGCCAGCTCACCACCTGGGGGCCTCTATGGCTACACCTTC. Residues: CASSPPGGLYGYTF.